This passage covers 15 T cell receptor beta chains from one sample sequenced in a study of tumor and adjacent non-tumor tissue in lung cancer. RNA was extracted from bulk tissue without any cell sorting. Three rounds of nested PCR, following a modified ARM-PCR protocol, produced the TCRbeta library. MiXCR, run by TCRdb on the multiplex PCR reads, gives a single entry per CDR3 protein. The table lists approximately 79,000 distinct CDR3 sequences, around three fifths of them singletons. Source material: lung tumor tissue. Receptor source: a man between 70 and 80 years old with non-small cell lung cancer.

As to this clonotype: This clone may be a read error of a much larger clone one base away. This is likely a read error, given that the CDR3 carries no conserved phenylalanine or tryptophan at its end. The chain combines TRBV7-9 with TRBJ2-7, with D uncertain. V lost 1 base and J 5 bases, leaving 9 bases between the germline ends. The CDR3 length is 13 residues. CDR1 is SEHNR, CDR2 FQNEAQ, per germline (reference sequence). The CDR3 loop reads CASSLDWVNEQYS. The CDR3 DNA is TGTGCCAGCAGCTTAGATTGGGTCAACGAGCAGTACTCC.

This clonotype was seen a handful of times. This sequence joins TRBV7-9 and TRBJ1-2; D uncertain. This CDR3 is 13 amino acids long. V gave up 5 bases and J gave up 8 bases, with 15 bases separating them. Germline V gene sequence: CDR1 SEHNR, CDR2 FQNEAQ (reference sequence). The CDR3 reads CASSLYGSGGYTF. CDR3 DNA: TGTGCCAGCAGCCTCTACGGGTCCGGGGGCTACACCTTC.

This clonotype was recorded at least ten times. The genes are TRBV12-3 or TRBV12-4 and TRBJ2-3; D may match TRBD1 or TRBD2 (5 bases each). The ends were cut back, 8 bases at V and 4 bases at J, with 16 bases in the middle. This CDR3 comprises 14 residues. Written as DNA, the CDR3 is TGTGCCAGCGGGGGTTCCACTTCAGCAGATACGCAGTATTTT. As protein: CASGGSTSADTQYF.

This clonotype was counted ten times or more. V gene TRBV5-1 combines with J gene TRBJ2-3, with 12 nucleotides matching TRBD2. The CDR3 loop spans 15 amino acids. The V gene end was trimmed by 5 bases and the J gene end by 5 bases; junction bases not matched to a gene: 6. Germline V gives CDR1 SGHRS, CDR2 YFSETQ. CDR3 nucleotide sequence: TGCGCCAGCAGTTGGACTAGCGGGGACGGAGATACGCAGTATTTT. It is translated as CASSWTSGDGDTQYF.

The chain combines TRBV14 with TRBJ1-5; D remains ambiguous. The CDR3 sequence is 12 residues long. Per germline, CDR1 SGHDN and CDR2 FVKESK. The V and J ends lost 0 bases and 9 bases respectively, with 6 bases between them. DNA for the CDR3: TGTGCCAGCAGCCAAGAGAAGGGGCCCCAGCATTTT. Its translation: CASSQEKGPQHF.

Many counts were recorded for this clonotype. The chain uses TRBV5-1 and TRBJ2-5; D remains ambiguous. The CDR3 spans 13 residues. In germline, CDR1 is SGHRS, CDR2 YFSETQ. Trimming cost V 4 bases and J 3 bases, with 10 bases left between them. CDR3 bases: TGCGCCAGCAGCCCTGACGAGGAAGAGACCCAGTACTTC. Amino acid sequence: CASSPDEEETQYF.

This clonotype was recorded many times. The chain is built from TRBV7-9 and TRBJ2-5; tentatively, D is TRBD1 or TRBD2 (5 bases each). The CDR3 totals 13 residues. CDR1 is SEHNR, CDR2 FQNEAQ, per germline (reference sequence). V gave up 1 base and J gave up 4 bases, with 7 bases separating them. The chain's CDR3 is CASSLGGGETQYF. CDR3 DNA: TGTGCCAGCAGCTTAGGTGGGGGAGAGACCCAGTACTTC. The variable domain in full, completed from reference TRBV7-9 and TRBJ2-5, reads DTGVSQNPRHKITKRGQNVTFRCDPISEHNRLYWYRQTLGQGPEFLTYFQNEAQLEKSRLLSDRFSAERPKGSFSTLEIQRTEQGDSAMYLCASSLGGGETQYFGPGTRLLVL.

The J gene is TRBJ2-1, the V gene TRBV29-1; perhaps D is TRBD1 or TRBD2 (6 bases each). The ends were cut back, 6 bases at V and 6 bases at J, with 18 bases in the middle. This CDR3 is built from 14 residues. The germline V gene has CDR1 SQVTM and CDR2 ANQGSEA. The DNA of the CDR3 is TGCAGCGTGGAGGGATGGGGGGCAAGCAATGAGCAGTTCTTC. This encodes CSVEGWGASNEQFF.

The chain recombines TRBV5-1 with TRBJ2-1; the D gene is possibly TRBD1 (5 bases). The ends were cut back, 4 bases at V and 0 bases at J, with 14 bases in the middle. This CDR3 region has 16 residues. The germline CDR1 and CDR2 sequences are SGHRS and YFSETQ. The CDR3 loop reads CASSNRRHSSYNEQFF. As DNA, the CDR3 is TGCGCCAGCAGCAACAGGAGACATAGCTCCTACAATGAGCAGTTCTTC.

This clonotype was observed a single time. The V gene is TRBV6-5, the J gene TRBJ2-7; 9 nucleotides match TRBD1. The junction had 10 bases not matched to a gene; V was cut back by 2 bases and J by 8 bases. CDR3 length equals 15 residues. Germline CDR1 is MNHEY and CDR2 is SVGAGI. CDR3 sequence (DNA): TGTGCCAGCAGTTACGTGACAGGGGGTCTGAATAAGCAGTACTTC. Its protein is CASSYVTGGLNKQYF.

This clonotype occurred once. A much more abundant neighbour one base away suggests this may be a read error. This chain uses TRBV6-5 with TRBJ1-1; 7 nucleotides line up with TRBD1. Germline CDR1 is MNHEY and CDR2 is SVGAGI. This CDR3 contains 15 residues. The CDR3 sequence: CTSSYSGGVGTEAFF. DNA of the CDR3: TGTACCAGCAGTTACTCAGGGGGGGTGGGAACTGAAGCTTTCTTT.

This clonotype was recorded many times. This sequence joins TRBV11-1 and TRBJ2-7; D may be TRBD1 (5 bases). This CDR3 has 17 amino acids. CDR1 and CDR2 from the germline V gene are SGHAT and FQDESV (reference sequence). Trimming took off 5 bases at V and 0 bases at J, with 20 bases between the two ends. The CDR3 sequence: CASSLDCGQAYSYEQYF. As DNA, the CDR3 is TGTGCCAGCAGCCTCGATTGTGGACAAGCCTACTCCTACGAGCAGTACTTC. Full variable domain (outside the CDR3, taken from reference TRBV11-1 and TRBJ2-7): EAEVAQSPRYKITEKSQAVAFWCDPISGHATLYWYRQILGQGPELLVQFQDESVVDDSQLPKDRFSAERLKGVDSTLKIQPAELGDSAMYLCASSLDCGQAYSYEQYFGPGTRLTVT.

As to this clonotype: This could be a read error, since a much larger clone is one nucleotide away. V and J are TRBV6-5 and TRBJ1-6; D call uncertain. Per the germline V gene, CDR1 is MNHEY and CDR2 is SVGAGI. V was pared by 0 bases and J by 8 bases, with 11 bases between. The CDR3 is made up of 15 amino acids. The CDR3 coding sequence is TGTGCCAGCAGTTACTCGCGGGTTTGGCATTCACCCCTCCACTTT. It yields the protein CASSYSRVWHSPLHF.

The rearrangement uses TRBV4-2 and TRBJ2-3; D not resolved. Germline V gene sequence: CDR1 LGHNA, CDR2 YNFKEQ. V lost 4 bases, J lost 11 bases, and 22 bases lay in between. The CDR3 runs 15 residues. CDR3 region: CASSPRAVAKSRQYF. Written as DNA, the CDR3 is TGTGCCAGCAGCCCCCGCGCAGTCGCCAAATCAAGGCAGTATTTT.

A note on this clonotype: One end of the junction varies from germline; a read error may be responsible. The rearrangement joins TRBV11-2 to TRBJ2-5, with 7 bases identical to TRBD1. This CDR3 is built from 15 residues. The germline CDR1 and CDR2 sequences are SGHAT and FQNNGV. The CDR3 nucleotides are TGTGCCAACAGCTGCACCAGGACAGGCCGAGAGACCCAGTACTTC. Protein product: CANSCTRTGRETQYF.